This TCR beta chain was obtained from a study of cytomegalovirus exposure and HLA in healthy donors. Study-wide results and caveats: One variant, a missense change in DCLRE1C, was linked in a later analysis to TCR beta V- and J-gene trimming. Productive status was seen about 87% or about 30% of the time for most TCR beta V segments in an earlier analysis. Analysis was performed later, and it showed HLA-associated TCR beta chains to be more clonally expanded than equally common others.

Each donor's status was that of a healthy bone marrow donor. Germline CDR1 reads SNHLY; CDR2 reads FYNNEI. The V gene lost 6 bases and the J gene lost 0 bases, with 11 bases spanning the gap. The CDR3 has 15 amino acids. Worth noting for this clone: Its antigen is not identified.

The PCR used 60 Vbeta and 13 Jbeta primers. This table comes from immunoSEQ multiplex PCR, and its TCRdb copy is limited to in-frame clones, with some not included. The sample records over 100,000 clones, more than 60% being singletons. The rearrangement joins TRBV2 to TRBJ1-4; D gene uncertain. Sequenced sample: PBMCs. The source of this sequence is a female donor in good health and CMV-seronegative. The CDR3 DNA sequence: TGTGCCAGCAGGGATCTAGTAGCAACTAATGAAAAACTGTTTTTT. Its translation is CASRDLVATNEKLFF.